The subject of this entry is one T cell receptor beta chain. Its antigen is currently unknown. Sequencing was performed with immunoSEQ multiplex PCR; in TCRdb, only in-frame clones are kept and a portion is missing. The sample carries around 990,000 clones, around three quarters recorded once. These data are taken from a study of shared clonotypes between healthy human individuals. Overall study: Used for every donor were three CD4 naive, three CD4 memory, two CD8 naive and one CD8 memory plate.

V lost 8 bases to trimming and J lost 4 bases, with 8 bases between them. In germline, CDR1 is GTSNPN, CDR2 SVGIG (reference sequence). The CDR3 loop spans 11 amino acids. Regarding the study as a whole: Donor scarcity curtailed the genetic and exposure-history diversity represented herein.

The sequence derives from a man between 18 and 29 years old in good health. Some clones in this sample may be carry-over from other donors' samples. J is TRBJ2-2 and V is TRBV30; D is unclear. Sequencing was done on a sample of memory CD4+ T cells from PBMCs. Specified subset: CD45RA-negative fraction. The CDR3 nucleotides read TGTGCCAGTTTGGGCACCGGGGAGCTGTTTTTT. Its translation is CASLGTGELFF.